Below, one T cell receptor beta chain is given with its context. The record originates from a study of blood T cell repertoires in COVID-19. Whole-study context: COVID-19 samples, acute and convalescent, were from the United States, Italy and Spain.

The assay was immunoSEQ multiplex PCR, and TCRdb's table has in-frame clones only and misses some. The table includes some 300,000 clones, roughly 87% detected once. The germline gives CDR1 LNHDA, CDR2 SQIVND (reference sequence). The CDR3 consists of 14 residues. V was trimmed by 6 bases and J by 0 bases, leaving 10 bases between them. Sequencing input: PBMCs or T cells enriched from blood (not recorded which). The receptor comes from a woman aged 25 to 45 who had recovered from COVID-19. The chain couples TRBV19 to TRBJ2-3, with a tentative D call TRBD2 (5 bases). The CDR3 DNA reads TGTGCCAGTAGCAACCCGGGGAGCACAGATACGCAGTATTTT. Translated, it gives CASSNPGSTDTQYF.